These T cell receptor beta chains were read from a single sample in a study of OX40 agonist ivuxolimab in advanced cancers. The method was immunoSEQ multiplex PCR; TCRdb's version includes in-frame clones alone and lacks a portion of them. There are over 85,000 clones in the sample; 86% occur only once, and approximately 5.7% lies in the top ten. This specimen consisted of CD4+ or CD8+ T cells sorted from blood, obtained in a trial of the OX40 agonist ivuxolimab. The receptors originated from an adult with an advanced solid tumor such as melanoma, head and neck, liver or kidney cancer. The CDR3 runs from the conserved cysteine through the conserved F or W. A D gene is named only where the DNA matches it firmly. Clone size is shown for a subset of rows, as once, few, many or a class of expanded clone.

J: TRBJ2-7; size: .; D: .; V: TRBV7-8; DNA: TGTGCCAGCAGCTTTATCCTAGCCGCTAACTACGAGCAGTACTTC; CDR3: CASSFILAANYEQYF
J: TRBJ2-2; size: once; D: TRBD1; V: TRBV5-1; DNA: TGCGCCAGCAGCTGGGCGACAGGGGGCCGGAACACCGGGGAGCTGTTTTTT; CDR3: CASSWATGGRNTGELFF
J: TRBJ2-1; size: .; D: TRBD2; V: TRBV30; DNA: TGTGCCTGGAGTGTAAACCGGGAGGCATACCTAGGGAATGAGCAGTTCTTC; CDR3: CAWSVNREAYLGNEQFF
J: TRBJ2-7; size: .; D: .; V: TRBV28; DNA: TGTGCCAGCAGTTCCCCAGGGGTAACCTCCTACGAGCAGTACTTC; CDR3: CASSSPGVTSYEQYF
J: TRBJ1-1; size: .; D: TRBD1; V: TRBV5-1; DNA: TGCGCCAGCAGCTTGGGCACCAGGGGGGGAACTGAAGCTTTCTTT; CDR3: CASSLGTRGGTEAFF
J: TRBJ1-1; size: .; D: .; V: TRBV19; DNA: TGTGCCAGTAGTACCGGGATAAACACTGAAGCTTTCTTT; CDR3: CASSTGINTEAFF
J: TRBJ1-2; size: once; D: TRBD1; V: TRBV30; DNA: TGTGCCTGGAAAGCCGGGACAGGCCCCTTCTATGGCTACACCTTC; CDR3: CAWKAGTGPFYGYTF
J: TRBJ2-5; size: .; D: .; V: TRBV6-7; DNA: TGTGCCAGCAGTTACTCGCAGGCGACAGTCCAAGAGACCCAGTACTTC; CDR3: CASSYSQATVQETQYF
J: TRBJ2-7; size: .; D: .; V: TRBV14; DNA: TGTGCCAGCAGCCCCCACGGTGGGCAGCAGTACTTC; CDR3: CASSPHGGQQYF
J: TRBJ2-1; size: .; D: TRBD1; V: TRBV19; DNA: TGTGCCAGTAGTACGCTGGGACAGGGAATTAATGAGCAGTTCTTC; CDR3: CASSTLGQGINEQFF
J: TRBJ1-3; size: .; D: TRBD1; V: TRBV27; DNA: TGTGCCAGCAGTCGAATCTTAAGACAGGGCCCTGGAAACACCATATATTTT; CDR3: CASSRILRQGPGNTIYF
J: TRBJ1-1; size: .; D: .; V: TRBV7-9; DNA: TGTGCCAGCAGCCCAAAGGACGAAGCTTTCTTT; CDR3: CASSPKDEAFF
J: TRBJ1-4; size: .; D: .; V: TRBV5-1; DNA: TGCGCCAGCAGTTTGGGACGGTCGAATGAAAAACTGTTTTTT; CDR3: CASSLGRSNEKLFF